A selection of T cell receptor beta chains follows, all from one sample in a study of blood T cell repertoires in COVID-19. Data came from immunoSEQ multiplex PCR; TCRdb stores just in-frame clones and leaves some out. This sample yields approximately 320,000 clones, of which roughly nine tenths are seen a single time; 2.6% belongs to the top ten. Sample: PBMCs or T cells enriched from blood (not recorded which). All receptors come from a man aged 60 to 69 who had recovered from COVID-19. CDR3s include the opening cysteine and the closing phenylalanine or tryptophan. A D gene is named only where the DNA matches it firmly. Only part of the rows carry a size: once, few, many, or a class if the clone is expanded.

TRBJ1-2 NA TRBV7-8 TRBD1 TGTGCCAGCAGCTTTTCCGGGACAGGCCTCTATGGCTACACCTTC CASSFSGTGLYGYTF
TRBJ2-7 NA TRBV3-1/TRBV3-2 TRBD2 TGTGCCAGCAGCCAATCTTCCCGGGGGGGGTACTACGAGCAGTACTTC CASSQSSRGGYYEQYF
TRBJ1-4 NA TRBV5-5 NA TGTGCCAGCCTATATCGCCAGGGAAATGAAAAACTGTTTTTT CASLYRQGNEKLFF
TRBJ2-2 NA TRBV3-1/TRBV3-2 TRBD2 TGTGCCAGCAGCCAAGGGACTAGCGGCCGCACCGGGGAGCTGTTTTTT CASSQGTSGRTGELFF
TRBJ1-5 few TRBV6-5 TRBD1 TGTGCCAGCGGGATGGACAGGGGTAGCAATCAGCCCCAGCATTTT CASGMDRGSNQPQHF
TRBJ2-5 NA TRBV7-9 TRBD2 TGTGCCAGCAGCTCGAGGACTAGCGGGGTCCAAGAGACCCAGTACTTC CASSSRTSGVQETQYF
TRBJ1-3 NA TRBV4-2 TRBD1 TGTGCCAGCAGCCATCGGGACAGAATTTTAGTGAACACCATATATTTT CASSHRDRILVNTIYF
TRBJ1-5 NA TRBV27 TRBD1 TGTGCCAGCAGTCCGACCGGGACAGGGCAACAGCCCCAGCATTTT CASSPTGTGQQPQHF
TRBJ2-2 NA TRBV5-1 TRBD2 TGCGCCAGCAGCCCGCGGGAGTCGATCGGGGAGCTGTTTTTT CASSPRESIGELFF
TRBJ2-1 NA TRBV16 TRBD1 TGTGCCAGCAGCCGAACGGGACAGGGGGCCTACAATGAGCAGTTCTTC CASSRTGQGAYNEQFF
TRBJ1-5 NA TRBV20-1 TRBD1 TGCAGTGCTAGTCCCTGGTCCCAGGGACAGGGCAATCAGCCCCAGCATTTT CSASPWSQGQGNQPQHF
TRBJ1-1 once TRBV9 NA TGTGCCAGCAGCGCGACACCATCCGACACTGAAGCTTTCTTT CASSATPSDTEAFF
TRBJ2-3 NA TRBV2 NA TGTGCCAGCAACCGGAGGGCGTTTAGCCCAGATACGCAGTATTTT CASNRRAFSPDTQYF
TRBJ2-3 NA TRBV5-1 TRBD2 TGCGCCAGCAGCTTGCCGCCCGAGGCGGGAGTTCGCACAGATACGCAGTATTTT CASSLPPEAGVRTDTQYF
TRBJ1-5 NA TRBV9 NA TGTGCCAGCAGCGAGTCGGGATATGAGCCCCAGCATTTT CASSESGYEPQHF
TRBJ2-7 NA TRBV9 NA TGTGCCAGCAGCCCGGGTAAAGGGGTGTACTTC CASSPGKGVYF
TRBJ2-3 NA TRBV5-1 NA TGCGCCAGCAGGCCCCGACAGATTACAGATACGCAGTATTTT CASRPRQITDTQYF
TRBJ2-7 NA TRBV6-5 TRBD1 TGTGCCAGCAGACAACGACAGGGGGGTTACTTC CASRQRQGGYF
TRBJ2-2 NA TRBV12-3/TRBV12-4 NA TGTGCCAGCAGTACGAGGGGGTCCGGGGAGCTGTTTTTT CASSTRGSGELFF
TRBJ2-1 NA TRBV29-1 NA TGCAGCGCTGGACCGGGACACGACTCCTACAATGAGCAGTTCTTC CSAGPGHDSYNEQFF
TRBJ1-1 NA TRBV6-5 NA TGTGCCAGCAGTCCCCAGCGCGGTACGGATGAAGCTTTCTTT CASSPQRGTDEAFF
TRBJ2-7 NA TRBV5-1 TRBD1 TGCGCCAGCAGCTCAAACCACAGGGGGAGCTCCTACGAGCAGTACTTC CASSSNHRGSSYEQYF
TRBJ1-6 NA TRBV18 NA TGTGCCAGCTCAAGGACAGATTTAGGCTCACCCCTCCACTTT CASSRTDLGSPLHF
TRBJ2-1 NA TRBV18 NA TGTGCCAGCTCACCAATCAGGGGTGAGCAGTTCTTC CASSPIRGEQFF
TRBJ1-5 NA TRBV27 NA TGTGCCAGCAGTTCGTCAGTCAATCAGCCCCAGCATTTT CASSSSVNQPQHF
TRBJ2-1 NA TRBV28 NA TGTGCCAGCAGTACTAAACGGACAACCCTCTACAATGAGCAGTTCTTC CASSTKRTTLYNEQFF
TRBJ2-6 NA TRBV4-3 NA TGCGCCAGCAGCCATTCCTTCGCCTTGCGGGACGGGGCCAACGTCCTGACTTTC CASSHSFALRDGANVLTF
TRBJ1-1 NA TRBV6-2/TRBV6-3 TRBD1 TGTGCCAGCAGCAGGACAGGGGGGAACACTGAAGCTTTCTTT CASSRTGGNTEAFF
TRBJ1-2 NA TRBV6-2/TRBV6-3 TRBD1 TGTGCCAGCAGACCTGGGACAGGGGCCGGCTACACCTTC CASRPGTGAGYTF
TRBJ1-1 NA TRBV5-5 TRBD1 TGTGCCAGCAGCTTGTACTTACAGGGGGCTGGGTCCACTGAAGCTTTCTTT CASSLYLQGAGSTEAFF
TRBJ2-5 NA TRBV5-1 TRBD2 TGCGCCAGCAGCTTGGATCCAGCGGGGGGGCCCGAGACCCAGTACTTC CASSLDPAGGPETQYF
TRBJ2-7 NA TRBV4-1 TRBD1 TGCGCCAGCAGCCAAGTTCACGGGACAGGGGGCTCCTACGAGCAGTACTTC CASSQVHGTGGSYEQYF
TRBJ2-1 NA TRBV19 NA TGTGCCAGTAGGAAGGGTTCTCCTAGTGGGGGCGAGCAGTTCTTC CASRKGSPSGGEQFF